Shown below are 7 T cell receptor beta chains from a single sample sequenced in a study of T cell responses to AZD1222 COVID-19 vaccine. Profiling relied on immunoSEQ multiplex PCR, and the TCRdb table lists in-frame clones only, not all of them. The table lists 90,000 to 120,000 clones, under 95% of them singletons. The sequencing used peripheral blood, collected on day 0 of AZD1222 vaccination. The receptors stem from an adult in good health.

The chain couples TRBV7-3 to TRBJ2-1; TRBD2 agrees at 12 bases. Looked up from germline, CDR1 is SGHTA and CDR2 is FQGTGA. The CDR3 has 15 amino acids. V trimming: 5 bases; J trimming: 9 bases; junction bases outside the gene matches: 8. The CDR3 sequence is CASSPLAGGPGEQFF. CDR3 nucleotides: TGTGCCAGCAGCCCCCTAGCGGGGGGGCCTGGTGAGCAGTTCTTC.

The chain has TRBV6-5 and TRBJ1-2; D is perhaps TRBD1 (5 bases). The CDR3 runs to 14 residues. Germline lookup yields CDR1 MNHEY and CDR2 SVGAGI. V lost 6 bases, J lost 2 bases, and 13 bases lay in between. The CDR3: CASSKSWGNYGYTF. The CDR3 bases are TGTGCCAGCAGCAAATCCTGGGGCAACTATGGCTACACCTTC.

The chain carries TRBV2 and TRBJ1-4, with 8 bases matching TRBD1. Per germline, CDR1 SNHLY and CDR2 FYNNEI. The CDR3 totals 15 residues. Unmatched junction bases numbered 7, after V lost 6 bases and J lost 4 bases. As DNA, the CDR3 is TGTGCCAGCAGGGCGCAGGGGGCTGGTAATGAAAAACTGTTTTTT. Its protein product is CASRAQGAGNEKLFF.

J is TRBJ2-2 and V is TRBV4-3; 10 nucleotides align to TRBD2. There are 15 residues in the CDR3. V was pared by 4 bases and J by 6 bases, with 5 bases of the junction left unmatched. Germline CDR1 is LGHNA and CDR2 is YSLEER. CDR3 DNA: TGCGCCAGCAGCCTTGAGCGGGGGGGAGCCGGGGAGCTGTTTTTT. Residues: CASSLERGGAGELFF.

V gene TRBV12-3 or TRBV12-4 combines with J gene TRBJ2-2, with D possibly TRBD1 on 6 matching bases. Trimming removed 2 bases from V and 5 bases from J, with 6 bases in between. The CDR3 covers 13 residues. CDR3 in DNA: TGTGCCAGCAGTTTACAGGGGACCGGGGAGCTGTTTTTT. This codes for CASSLQGTGELFF.

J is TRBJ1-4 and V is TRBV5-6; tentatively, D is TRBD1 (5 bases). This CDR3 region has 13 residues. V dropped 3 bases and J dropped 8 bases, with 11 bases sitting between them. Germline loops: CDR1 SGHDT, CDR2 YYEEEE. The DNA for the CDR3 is TGTGCCAGCAGCTCCAGGGATCCGGAAAAACTGTTTTTT. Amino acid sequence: CASSSRDPEKLFF.

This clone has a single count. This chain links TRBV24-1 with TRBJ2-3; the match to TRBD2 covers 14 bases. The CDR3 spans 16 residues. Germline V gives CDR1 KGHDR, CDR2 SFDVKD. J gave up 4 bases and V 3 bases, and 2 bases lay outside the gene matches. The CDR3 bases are TGTGCCACCAGTGATCCGACTAGCGGGGGGGCAGATACGCAGTATTTT. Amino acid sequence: CATSDPTSGGADTQYF.